The rows below give T cell receptor beta chains drawn from one sample of a study of blood T cell repertoires in COVID-19. Some clones are missing from TCRdb's copy, which holds only in-frame ones; the method was immunoSEQ multiplex PCR. Altogether about 190,000 clones are present, roughly 78% being singletons, with the ten largest covering 2.8%. The sequencing input was peripheral blood. The source is an elderly woman with active or convalescent COVID-19. The CDR3 runs from the conserved cysteine through the conserved F or W. A D gene is named only where the DNA matches it firmly. Clone size is shown for a subset of rows, as once, few, many or a class of expanded clone.

J | D | size | V | DNA | CDR3
TRBJ2-1 | . | few | TRBV28 | TGTGCCAGCAGTGCGACTAGGCGGAGCGGTGAGCAGTTCTTC | CASSATRRSGEQFF
TRBJ1-2 | TRBD1 | . | TRBV7-2 | TGTGCCAGCAGCTCCGGACAGGGCTATGGCTACACCTTC | CASSSGQGYGYTF
TRBJ2-1 | . | few | TRBV4-1 | TGCGCCAGCAGCCAAGAGGGGGGACCAGGGGGGTACAATGAGCAGTTCTTC | CASSQEGGPGGYNEQFF
TRBJ1-2 | . | . | TRBV6-5 | TGTGCCAGCAGGGCCCCAGGGGAGGGAGGCTACACCTTC | CASRAPGEGGYTF
TRBJ1-1 | TRBD1 | many | TRBV6-2/TRBV6-3 | TGTGCCAGCAGTTACTTCCGGGACAGGGTTAACACTGAAGCTTTCTTT | CASSYFRDRVNTEAFF
TRBJ1-5 | TRBD1 | few | TRBV27 | TGTGCCAGCAGTTTATACAGGGGGAGGGATCAGCCCCAGCATTTT | CASSLYRGRDQPQHF
TRBJ1-5 | . | once | TRBV11-2 | TGTGCCAGCAGCTTAGATCCGATAGGGGGGGTCGTCAATCAGCCCCAGCATTTT | CASSLDPIGGVVNQPQHF
TRBJ1-2 | TRBD1 | . | TRBV12-3/TRBV12-4 | TGTGCCAGCAGTTGGGGGACAGGGCCAGGCTACACCTTC | CASSWGTGPGYTF
TRBJ1-5 | . | . | TRBV6-2/TRBV6-3 | TGTGCCAGCAGTTACCCTCGGGGGGTAGGCAATCAGCCCCAGCATTTT | CASSYPRGVGNQPQHF
TRBJ1-5 | TRBD1 | . | TRBV4-3 | TGCGCCAGCAGCCAAGATCCCAGGGGGCCATATAGCAATCAGCCCCAGCATTTT | CASSQDPRGPYSNQPQHF
TRBJ2-1 | TRBD2 | . | TRBV27 | TGTGCCAGCCTCCCCCGGGAGCGGGGGGATTCTGATGAGCAGTTCTTC | CASLPRERGDSDEQFF
TRBJ2-5 | . | . | TRBV18 | TGTGCCAGCTCACCGACGAGGCAAGAGACCCAGTACTTC | CASSPTRQETQYF
TRBJ1-6 | . | . | TRBV4-2 | TGTGCCAGCAGCCAAGATCGTACACCCCTCCACTTT | CASSQDRTPLHF
TRBJ2-2 | TRBD2 | . | TRBV19 | TGTGCCAGTAGTACAATCCCCGGAAGGCGGGGGGATAGTGCCACCGGGGAGCTGTTTTTT | CASSTIPGRRGDSATGELFF
TRBJ1-5 | . | . | TRBV3-1/TRBV3-2 | TGTGCCAGCAGCCCGACAGCCTCGTCGAGCAATCAGCCCCAGCATTTT | CASSPTASSSNQPQHF
TRBJ1-2 | TRBD1 | . | TRBV5-6 | TGTGCCAGCAGCTGGACAGGGGGCGCAGGGACTGGGGGCTACACCTTC | CASSWTGGAGTGGYTF
TRBJ1-2 | . | once | TRBV5-1 | TGCGCCAGCAGCTCGCTCAGTTCTCCCTATGGCTACACCTTC | CASSSLSSPYGYTF
TRBJ1-2 | TRBD1 | few | TRBV28 | TGTGCCAGCAGATTCCTCCGGGACAGGGGGAATGGCTACACCTTC | CASRFLRDRGNGYTF
TRBJ2-1 | . | . | TRBV13 | TGTGCCAGCAGCTTAGAATCGGAGGTGGCCTACAATGAGCAGTTCTTC | CASSLESEVAYNEQFF
TRBJ2-7 | TRBD1 | few | TRBV18 | TGTGCCAGCTCACAGGACAGGGGGCCCTACGAGCAGTACTTC | CASSQDRGPYEQYF
TRBJ2-1 | TRBD1 | . | TRBV5-8 | TGTGCCAGCAGCTTGGTACAGGGGCCCTACAATGAGCAGTTCTTC | CASSLVQGPYNEQFF
TRBJ1-2 | . | once | TRBV2 | TGTGCCAGCAGTGAAAGAGGAGGGCCTGCTAACTATGGCTACACCTTC | CASSERGGPANYGYTF
TRBJ2-3 | . | few | TRBV5-4 | TGTGCCAGCAGCTTCTCTGGGCCTAATACGCAGTATTTT | CASSFSGPNTQYF
TRBJ2-7 | . | . | TRBV13 | TGTGCCAGCAGCAGTGGGACTCCCTACGAGCAGTACTTC | CASSSGTPYEQYF
TRBJ1-3 | TRBD1 | . | TRBV7-3 | TGTGCCAGCAGCTTAACCACGACAGGGTCTGGAAACACCATATATTTT | CASSLTTTGSGNTIYF
TRBJ2-5 | TRBD2 | . | TRBV4-1 | TGCGCCAGCAGCCAAGAGAACGGGGGGGCCAGGCAGACCCAGTACTTC | CASSQENGGARQTQYF
TRBJ1-1 | . | . | TRBV7-9 | TGTGCCAGCAGCTTAGATTGGCGGGGTGGGACTGAAGCTTTCTTT | CASSLDWRGGTEAFF
TRBJ1-3 | . | . | TRBV5-1 | TGCGCCAGCAGCTTACAGGGCCTCTCTGGAAACACCATATATTTT | CASSLQGLSGNTIYF
TRBJ2-7 | . | few | TRBV10-2 | TGCGCCAGCATGAGTAACTCCTACGAGCAGTACTTC | CASMSNSYEQYF
TRBJ2-5 | . | . | TRBV3-1/TRBV3-2 | TGTGCCACCTCGGAGGTCTTAAGGGAGACCCAGTACTTC | CATSEVLRETQYF
TRBJ1-1 | . | . | TRBV30 | TGTGCCTTCTCTACTAAGCTGACCGCCGCGATTGAAGCTTTCTTT | CAFSTKLTAAIEAFF
TRBJ1-1 | TRBD1 | . | TRBV5-1 | TGCGCCAGCAGCCTAGGACAGGGGGTTGTATGGACTGAAGCTTTCTTT | CASSLGQGVVWTEAFF
TRBJ1-1 | . | . | TRBV2 | TGTGCCAGCAGTGGAGTGTCAGGGAACACTGAAGCTTTCTTT | CASSGVSGNTEAFF
TRBJ1-1 | . | . | TRBV19 | TGTGCCAGTAGTATAGGGGAGGGGAACACTGAAGCTTTCTTT | CASSIGEGNTEAFF
TRBJ1-4 | TRBD1 | once | TRBV10-3 | TGTGCCACGCGGACAGGGGAGTATGAAAAACTGTTTTTT | CATRTGEYEKLFF
TRBJ1-2 | TRBD1 | few | TRBV7-3 | TGTGCCAGCAGCCGGACAGGCGGTCGGGCCAACTATGGCTACACCTTC | CASSRTGGRANYGYTF
TRBJ1-2 | TRBD1 | few | TRBV6-5 | TGTGCCAGCAGTTACCTAAACAGGGGAGGAGGCTACACCTTC | CASSYLNRGGGYTF
TRBJ1-2 | TRBD1 | . | TRBV9 | TGTGCCAGCAGCGCCGGACAGGGAGTAAATGGCTACACCTTC | CASSAGQGVNGYTF
TRBJ2-1 | . | . | TRBV5-1 | TGCGCCAGCAGCTTTCCGAGACAATCGACGGATGAGCAGTTCTTC | CASSFPRQSTDEQFF
TRBJ1-4 | . | few | TRBV5-6 | TGTGCCAGCAGCTTGGTGGGCAGGGGCCCAACGATTGGGGTATTT | CASSLVGRGPTIGVF
TRBJ2-1 | . | . | TRBV27 | TGTGCCAGCAGTGTATCTTTGGGGGCCAGTCGAAATGAGCAGTTCTTC | CASSVSLGASRNEQFF
TRBJ1-5 | . | . | TRBV6-5 | TGTGCCAGCCAAGACAGGCTGTATAGCAATCAGCCCCAGCATTTT | CASQDRLYSNQPQHF
TRBJ1-5 | TRBD1 | . | TRBV2 | TGTGCCAGCAATCTACAGGGGGCGGACAATCAGCCCCAGCATTTT | CASNLQGADNQPQHF
TRBJ1-6 | . | many | TRBV19 | TGTGCCAGTAGTATTTCAGGGTCACCCCTCCACTTT | CASSISGSPLHF
TRBJ2-2 | TRBD2 | . | TRBV4-1 | TGCGCCAGCAGCCAAGAAAGCGGGGGTGTCACCGGGGAGCTGTTTTTT | CASSQESGGVTGELFF